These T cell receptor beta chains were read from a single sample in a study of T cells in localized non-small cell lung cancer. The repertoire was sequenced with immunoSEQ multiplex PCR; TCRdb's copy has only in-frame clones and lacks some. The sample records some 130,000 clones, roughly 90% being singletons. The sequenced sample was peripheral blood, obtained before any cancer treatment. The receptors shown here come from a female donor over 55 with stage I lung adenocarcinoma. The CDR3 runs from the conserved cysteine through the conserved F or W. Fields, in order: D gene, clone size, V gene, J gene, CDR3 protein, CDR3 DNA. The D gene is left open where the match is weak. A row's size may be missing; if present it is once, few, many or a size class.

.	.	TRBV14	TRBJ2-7	CASSQNGEIEQYF	TGTGCCAGCAGCCAGAATGGAGAGATCGAGCAGTACTTC
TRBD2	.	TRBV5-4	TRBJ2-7	CASSYSPGLAVFGEYF	TGTGCCAGCAGCTACAGCCCGGGACTAGCGGTTTTTGGCGAGTACTTC
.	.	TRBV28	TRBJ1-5	CASSSPGHYQPQHF	TGTGCCAGCAGTTCCCCGGGCCATTATCAGCCCCAGCATTTT
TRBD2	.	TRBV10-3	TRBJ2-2	CAISWTSGTNTGELFF	TGTGCCATCAGTTGGACTAGCGGAACGAACACCGGGGAGCTGTTTTTT
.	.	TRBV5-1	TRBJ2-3	CASSGPGRIPLGTDTQYF	TGCGCCAGCAGCGGCCCTGGGAGGATTCCCTTAGGTACAGATACGCAGTATTTT
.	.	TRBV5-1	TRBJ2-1	CASSGVAGSYNEQFF	TGCGCCAGCAGCGGTGTCGCAGGCTCCTACAATGAGCAGTTCTTC
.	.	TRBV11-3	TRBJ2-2	CASSKQENTGELFF	TGTGCCAGCAGCAAACAGGAGAACACCGGGGAGCTGTTTTTT
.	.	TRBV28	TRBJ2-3	CASRQTVSTDTQYF	TGTGCCAGCAGGCAAACAGTTAGCACAGATACGCAGTATTTT
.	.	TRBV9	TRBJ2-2	CASSPGVRDRTGELFF	TGTGCCAGCAGCCCAGGGGTCAGGGATCGCACCGGGGAGCTGTTTTTT
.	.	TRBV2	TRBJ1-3	CASSALQGTGNTIYF	TGTGCCAGCAGTGCCCTCCAGGGTACCGGAAACACCATATATTTT
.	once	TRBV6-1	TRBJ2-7	CASRKLLDSSYEQYF	TGTGCCAGCAGGAAGCTTTTGGACAGCTCCTACGAGCAGTACTTC
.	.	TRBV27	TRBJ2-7	CASSFRRPYEQYF	TGTGCCAGCAGTTTCCGGCGCCCCTACGAGCAGTACTTC
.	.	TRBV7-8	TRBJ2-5	CASSLGAGEQETQYF	TGTGCCAGCAGCTTAGGGGCAGGGGAGCAAGAGACCCAGTACTTC
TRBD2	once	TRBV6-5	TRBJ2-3	CATRDYFTDTQYF	TGTGCCACCAGGGACTACTTCACAGATACGCAGTATTTT
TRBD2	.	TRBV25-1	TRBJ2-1	CASSEWAGGRNNEQFF	TGTGCCAGCAGTGAATGGGCGGGAGGGAGAAACAATGAGCAGTTCTTC
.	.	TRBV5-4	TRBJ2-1	CASSTEPGNEQFF	TGTGCCAGCAGTACGGAGCCCGGCAATGAGCAGTTCTTC
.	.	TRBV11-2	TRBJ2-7	CASSLSAWFEQYF	TGTGCCAGCAGCTTATCGGCTTGGTTCGAGCAGTACTTC
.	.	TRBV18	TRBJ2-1	CASSPPSRAYNEQFF	TGTGCCAGCTCACCACCGTCGAGGGCCTACAATGAGCAGTTCTTC
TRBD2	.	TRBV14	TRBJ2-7	CASSQTSGSFQQYF	TGTGCCAGCAGCCAGACTAGCGGGAGTTTCCAGCAGTACTTC
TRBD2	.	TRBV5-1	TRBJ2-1	CASRLAGYYNEQFF	TGCGCCAGCAGACTAGCGGGGTACTACAATGAGCAGTTCTTC
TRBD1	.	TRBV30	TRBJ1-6	CAWSGTGPLNSPLHF	TGTGCCTGGAGTGGGACAGGACCTCTTAATTCACCCCTCCACTTT
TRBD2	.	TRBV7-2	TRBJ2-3	CASSAGLAPDTQYF	TGTGCCAGCAGCGCCGGACTAGCACCAGATACGCAGTATTTT
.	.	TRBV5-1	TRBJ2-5	CASSPAKQGETQYF	TGCGCCAGCAGCCCGGCGAAACAGGGAGAGACCCAGTACTTC
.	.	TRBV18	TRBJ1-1	CASSPLDSANTEAFF	TGTGCCAGCTCACCGTTAGACAGTGCGAACACTGAAGCTTTCTTT
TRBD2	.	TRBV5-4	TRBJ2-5	CASSSRTSGSGETQYF	TGTGCCAGCAGCTCAAGGACTAGCGGGAGTGGAGAGACCCAGTACTTC
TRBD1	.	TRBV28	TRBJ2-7	CASTHGLEGGRKIYEQYF	TGTGCCAGCACCCACGGCCTGGAAGGGGGCCGTAAAATCTACGAGCAGTACTTC
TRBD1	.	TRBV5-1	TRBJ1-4	CASSSDRVNEKLFF	TGCGCCAGCAGCTCGGACAGGGTCAATGAAAAACTGTTTTTT
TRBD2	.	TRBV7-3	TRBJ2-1	CASSLTAESGRGNEQFF	TGTGCCAGCAGCCTCACAGCCGAAAGCGGGAGGGGTAATGAGCAGTTCTTC
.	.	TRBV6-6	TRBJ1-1	CASSPSGGGTEAFF	TGTGCCAGCAGTCCCTCGGGGGGAGGGACTGAAGCTTTCTTT
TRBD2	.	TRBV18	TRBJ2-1	CASTQSGGLYNEQFF	TGTGCCAGCACACAGAGCGGGGGTCTTTACAATGAGCAGTTCTTC
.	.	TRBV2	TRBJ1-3	CASRDSGYSGNTIYF	TGTGCCAGCAGAGACTCAGGGTATTCTGGAAACACCATATATTTT
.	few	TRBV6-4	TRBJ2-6	CASSESRSSGANVLTF	TGTGCCAGCAGTGAGTCCCGGAGCTCTGGGGCCAACGTCCTGACTTTC
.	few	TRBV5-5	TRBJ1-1	CASSLVSSGTEAFF	TGTGCCAGCAGCTTGGTCAGTTCCGGGACTGAAGCTTTCTTT
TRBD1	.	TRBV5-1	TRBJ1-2	CASGDRDHGYTF	TGCGCCAGCGGGGACAGGGACCATGGCTACACCTTC
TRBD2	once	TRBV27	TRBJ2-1	CASSPLAGVPNNEQFF	TGTGCCAGCTCGCCGCTGGCGGGAGTCCCCAACAATGAGCAGTTCTTC
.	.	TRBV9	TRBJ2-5	CASSVLADLRETQYF	TGTGCCAGCAGCGTTCTCGCTGACCTCCGAGAGACCCAGTACTTC